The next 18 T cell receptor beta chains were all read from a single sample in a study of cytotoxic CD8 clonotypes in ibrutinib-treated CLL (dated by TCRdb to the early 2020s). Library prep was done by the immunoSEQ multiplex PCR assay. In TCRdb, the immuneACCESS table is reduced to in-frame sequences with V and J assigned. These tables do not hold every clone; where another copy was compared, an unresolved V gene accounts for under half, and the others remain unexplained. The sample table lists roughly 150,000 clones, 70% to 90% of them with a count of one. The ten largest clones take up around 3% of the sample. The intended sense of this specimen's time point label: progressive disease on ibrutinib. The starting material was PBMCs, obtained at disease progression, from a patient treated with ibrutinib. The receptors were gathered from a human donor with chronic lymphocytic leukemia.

This CDR3 is CASSSLTGNYEQYF. The DNA for the CDR3 is TGTGCCAGCAGTTCTCTAACAGGGAACTACGAGCAGTACTTC. The chain links TRBV28 to TRBJ2-7; D possibly corresponds to TRBD1 (6 bases). CDR3 length: 14 amino acids. V lost 4 bases, J lost 3 bases, and 13 bases lay in between. CDR1 is MDHEN and CDR2 is SYDVKM in the germline V gene.

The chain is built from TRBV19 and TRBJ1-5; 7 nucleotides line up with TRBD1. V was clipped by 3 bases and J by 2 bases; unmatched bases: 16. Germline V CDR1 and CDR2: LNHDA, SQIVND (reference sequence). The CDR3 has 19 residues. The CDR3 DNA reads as TGTGCCAGTAGTATGTTGTACAGGGGACGGGATCCAGGCAATCAGCCCCAGCATTTT. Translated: CASSMLYRGRDPGNQPQHF.

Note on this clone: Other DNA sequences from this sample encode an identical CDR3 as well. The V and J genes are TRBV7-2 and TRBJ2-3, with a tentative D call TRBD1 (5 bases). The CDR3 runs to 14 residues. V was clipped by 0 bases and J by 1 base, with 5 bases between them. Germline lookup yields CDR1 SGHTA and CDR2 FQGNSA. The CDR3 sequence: CASSLAGRTDTQYF. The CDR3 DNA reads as TGTGCCAGCAGCTTAGCGGGGCGCACAGATACGCAGTATTTT.

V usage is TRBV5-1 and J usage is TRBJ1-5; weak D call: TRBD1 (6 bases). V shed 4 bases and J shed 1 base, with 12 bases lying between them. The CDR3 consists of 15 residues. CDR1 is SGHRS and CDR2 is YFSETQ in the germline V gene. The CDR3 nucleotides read TGCGCCAGCAGCCGGGGGGGACAAAGCAATCAGCCCCAGCATTTT. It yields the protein CASSRGGQSNQPQHF.

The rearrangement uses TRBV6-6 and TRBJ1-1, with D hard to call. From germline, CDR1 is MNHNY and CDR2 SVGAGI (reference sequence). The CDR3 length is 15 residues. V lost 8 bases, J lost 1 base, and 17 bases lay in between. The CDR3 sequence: CASGLRGESNTEAFF. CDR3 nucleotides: TGTGCCAGCGGACTACGTGGGGAATCGAACACTGAAGCTTTCTTT.

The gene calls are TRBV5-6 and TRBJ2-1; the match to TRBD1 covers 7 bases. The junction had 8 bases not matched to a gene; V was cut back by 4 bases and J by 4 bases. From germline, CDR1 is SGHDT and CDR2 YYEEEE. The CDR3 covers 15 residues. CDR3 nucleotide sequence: TGTGCCAGCAGCCTACAGGGGTCCTATTACAATGAGCAGTTCTTC. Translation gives CASSLQGSYYNEQFF.

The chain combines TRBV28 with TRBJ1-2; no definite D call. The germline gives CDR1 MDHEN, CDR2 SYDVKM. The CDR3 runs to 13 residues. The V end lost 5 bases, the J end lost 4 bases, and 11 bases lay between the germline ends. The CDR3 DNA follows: TGTGCCAGCAGTACTCGGGCGCTCTATGGCTACACCTTC. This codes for CASSTRALYGYTF.

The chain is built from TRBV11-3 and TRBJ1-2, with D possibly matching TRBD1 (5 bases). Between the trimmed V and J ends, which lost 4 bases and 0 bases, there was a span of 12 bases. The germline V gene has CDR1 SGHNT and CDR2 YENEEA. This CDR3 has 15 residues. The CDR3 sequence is CASSSRVATNYGYTF. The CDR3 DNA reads TGTGCCAGCAGCTCCAGGGTTGCCACTAACTATGGCTACACCTTC.

The CDR3 loop is CASSLAGDTYEQYF. CDR3 coding DNA: TGTGCCAGCAGCTTAGCTGGCGATACCTACGAGCAGTACTTC. The rearrangement links TRBV7-9 to TRBJ2-7; D is undetermined. The V end was cut by 0 bases, the J end by 2 bases, with 8 bases between. This CDR3 has 14 residues. Germline V CDR1 and CDR2: SEHNR, FQNEAQ (reference sequence).

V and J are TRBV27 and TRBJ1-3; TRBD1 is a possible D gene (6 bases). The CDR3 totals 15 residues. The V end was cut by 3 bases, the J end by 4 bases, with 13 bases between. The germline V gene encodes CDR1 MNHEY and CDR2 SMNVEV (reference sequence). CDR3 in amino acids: CASSFRGNSGNTIYF. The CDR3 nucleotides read TGTGCCAGCAGTTTTAGGGGGAACTCCGGAAACACCATATATTTT.

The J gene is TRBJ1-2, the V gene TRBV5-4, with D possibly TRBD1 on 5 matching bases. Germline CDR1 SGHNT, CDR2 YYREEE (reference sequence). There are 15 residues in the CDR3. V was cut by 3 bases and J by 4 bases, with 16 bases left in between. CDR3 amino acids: CASSSPDRGGYGYTF. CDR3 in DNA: TGTGCCAGCAGCTCCCCCGACCGGGGCGGCTATGGCTACACCTTC.

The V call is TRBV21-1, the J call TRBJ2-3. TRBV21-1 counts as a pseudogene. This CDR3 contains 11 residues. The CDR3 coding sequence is TGTGCCAGCAGCAAGAGTGGGGTTGGATATTTT. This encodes CASSKSGVGYF.

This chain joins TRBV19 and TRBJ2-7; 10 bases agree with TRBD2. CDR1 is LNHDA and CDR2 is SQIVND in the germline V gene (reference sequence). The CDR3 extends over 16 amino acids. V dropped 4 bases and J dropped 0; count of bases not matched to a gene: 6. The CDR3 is CASSNGLAEISYEQYF. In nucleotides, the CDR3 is TGTGCCAGTAGTAACGGACTAGCGGAGATCTCCTACGAGCAGTACTTC.

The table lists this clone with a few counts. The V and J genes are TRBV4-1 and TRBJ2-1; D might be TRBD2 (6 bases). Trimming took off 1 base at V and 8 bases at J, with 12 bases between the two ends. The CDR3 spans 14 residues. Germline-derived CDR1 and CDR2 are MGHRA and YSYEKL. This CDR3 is CASSQGRSGDEQFF. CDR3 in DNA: TGCGCCAGCAGCCAAGGGAGATCGGGAGATGAGCAGTTCTTC.

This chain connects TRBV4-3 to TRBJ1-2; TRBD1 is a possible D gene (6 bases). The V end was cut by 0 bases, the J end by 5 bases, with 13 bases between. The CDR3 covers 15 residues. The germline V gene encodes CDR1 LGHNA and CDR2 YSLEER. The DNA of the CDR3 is TGCGCCAGCAGCCAAGATAACAGGGTTACTTATGGCTACACCTTC. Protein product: CASSQDNRVTYGYTF.

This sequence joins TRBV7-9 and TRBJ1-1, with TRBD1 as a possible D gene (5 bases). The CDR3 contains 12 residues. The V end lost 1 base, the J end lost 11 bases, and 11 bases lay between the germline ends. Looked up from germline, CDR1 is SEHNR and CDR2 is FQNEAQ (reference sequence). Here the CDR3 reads CASSLELGVAFF. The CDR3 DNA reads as TGTGCCAGCAGCTTAGAACTGGGGGTCGCTTTCTTT.

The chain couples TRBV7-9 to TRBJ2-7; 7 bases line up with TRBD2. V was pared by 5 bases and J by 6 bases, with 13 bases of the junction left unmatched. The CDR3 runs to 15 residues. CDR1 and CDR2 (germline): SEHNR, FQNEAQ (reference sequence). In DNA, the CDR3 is TGTGCCAGCAGCCAGGGTAGGGCGGGAGTCTCCGAGCAGTACTTC. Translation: CASSQGRAGVSEQYF.

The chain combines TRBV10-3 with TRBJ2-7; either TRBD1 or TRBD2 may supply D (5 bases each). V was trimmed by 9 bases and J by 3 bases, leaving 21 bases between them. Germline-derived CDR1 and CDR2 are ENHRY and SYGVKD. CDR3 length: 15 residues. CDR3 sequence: CAITPSLGDGYEQYF. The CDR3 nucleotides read TGTGCCATTACTCCGTCGCTTGGGGACGGCTACGAGCAGTACTTC.